Presented here are 18 T cell receptor beta chains from one specimen sequenced in a study of response to subunit inactivated influenza vaccine. TCRdb passed the RT-PCR reads through MiXCR, listing each CDR3 protein once. The data contain 550,000 to 650,000 distinct CDR3 sequences, 12% of them singletons. The specimen comprised PBMCs from blood, sampled on the day of vaccination. These receptors were taken from a man in his fifties or sixties who received an inactivated influenza vaccine.

This clonotype was picked up many times. This CDR3 is CAITLNSGGDYGYTF. The CDR3 DNA follows: TGTGCCATCACCCTAAACTCCGGCGGTGACTATGGCTACACCTTC. The genes are TRBV10-3 and TRBJ1-2; D remains unclear. Trimming stripped 7 bases from V and 3 bases from J, with 18 bases between. CDR1 is ENHRY, CDR2 SYGVKD, per germline. This CDR3 contains 15 residues.

This clonotype was observed a few times. The CDR3 loop reads CASSSLYSAKNIQYF. In nucleotides, the CDR3 is TGTGCCAGCAGCTCCCTTTACAGCGCCAAAAACATTCAGTACTTC. J is TRBJ2-4 and V is TRBV7-6; D remains unclear. The V end lost 4 bases, the J end lost 1 base, and 11 bases lay between the germline ends. This CDR3 is built from 15 residues. Germline-derived CDR1 and CDR2 are SGHVS and FNYEAQ.

The chain links TRBV5-4 to TRBJ1-1; D is unclear. Germline values: CDR1 SGHNT, CDR2 YYREEE (reference sequence). This CDR3 contains 17 residues. V gave up 0 bases and J gave up 0 bases, with 15 bases separating them. CDR3 loop: CASSLDRVDILNTEAFF. The CDR3 DNA reads as TGTGCCAGCAGCTTGGATCGAGTTGACATTCTGAACACTGAAGCTTTCTTT.

In this sample, this clonotype turned up a few times. This sequence joins TRBV12-3 or TRBV12-4 and TRBJ1-1; D possibly corresponds to TRBD1 (5 bases). Trimming removed 3 bases at V and 5 bases at J, with 13 bases between. This CDR3 has 14 residues. DNA for the CDR3: TGTGCCAGCAGTTTCAGTGGGGGTCGGACTGAAGCTTTCTTT. It yields the protein CASSFSGGRTEAFF.

The CDR3 here is CASSSPGRRPYEQYF. Here the CDR3 DNA reads TGTGCCAGCAGCTCCCCGGGACGACGCCCCTACGAGCAGTACTTC. The chain uses TRBV11-2 and TRBJ2-7; D may correspond to TRBD1 or TRBD2 (5 bases each). The V and J ends lost 4 bases and 2 bases respectively, with 15 bases between them. This CDR3 is 15 amino acids long. Germline CDR1 is SGHAT and CDR2 is FQNNGV.

This clonotype has ten or more counts. This chain links TRBV5-1 with TRBJ2-2; unclear D gene. CDR3 length equals 13 residues. CDR1 and CDR2 (germline): SGHRS, YFSETQ. The V and J ends lost 1 base and 5 bases respectively, with 6 bases between them. Here the CDR3 DNA reads TGCGCCAGCAGCTTGTATGCGACCGGGGAGCTGTTTTTT. Translated: CASSLYATGELFF.

V is TRBV5-1 and J is TRBJ1-6; D uncertain. Germline CDR1 and CDR2: SGHRS and YFSETQ. Between the trimmed V and J ends, which lost 4 bases and 0 bases, there was a span of 8 bases. The CDR3 has 15 residues. The CDR3 bases are TGCGCCAGCAGCGAACAGAGCTCCTATAATTCACCCCTCCACTTT. It codes for CASSEQSSYNSPLHF.

The chain joins TRBV5-1 to TRBJ2-7; 11 nucleotides align to TRBD1. V gave up 3 bases and J gave up 6 bases; unmatched junction bases: 11. Germline V gene data show CDR1 as SGHRS and CDR2 as YFSETQ. The CDR3 has 16 amino acids. CDR3 protein: CASSSYSDRGQGEQYF. CDR3 DNA sequence: TGCGCCAGCAGCTCCTATTCGGACAGGGGGCAAGGCGAGCAGTACTTC.

The gene calls are TRBV6-1 and TRBJ2-7; TRBD1 matches 8 bases. V dropped 5 bases and J dropped 4; count of bases not matched to a gene: 4. The CDR3 is 13 residues long. Germline-derived CDR1 and CDR2 are MNHNS and SASEGT. DNA for the CDR3: TGTGCCAGCAGTAGACAGGGGAGGTACGAGCAGTACTTC. Its protein is CASSRQGRYEQYF.

This clonotype was picked up one time. A much bigger clone sits one base away, suggesting this may be a read error. This chain uses TRBV29-1 with TRBJ2-7; D may correspond to TRBD1 or TRBD2 (5 bases each). Trimming shortened V by 5 bases and J by 2 bases, and 10 bases separated the two germline ends. The CDR3 extends over 12 amino acids. Germline V gene data show CDR1 as SQVTM and CDR2 as ANQGSEA. CDR3 sequence: CSVRQRAYEQYF. For the CDR3, the DNA is TGCAGCGTTCGACAGAGGGCCTACGAGCAGTACTTC.

The genes are TRBV29-1 and TRBJ2-3, with TRBD2 matching 9 bases. V lost 7 bases and J lost 1; bases outside the gene matches: 9. This CDR3 is 15 amino acids long. The V gene's germline CDR1 is SQVTM and CDR2 ANQGSEA. The CDR3 DNA reads as TGCAGCGCATCGACTAGCGGTATGGGCACAGATACGCAGTATTTT. Translation: CSASTSGMGTDTQYF.

This clonotype was seen a few times. V gene TRBV14 combines with J gene TRBJ1-2; the D gene is possibly TRBD1 (5 bases). CDR3 length: 17 residues. CDR1 and CDR2 (germline): SGHDN, FVKESK. The germline V and J ends were trimmed by 0 bases and 4 bases, with 18 bases remaining between them. The CDR3 spells CASSQDSRRPGTYGYTF. The CDR3 region has the DNA TGTGCCAGCAGCCAAGATTCACGCCGGCCCGGGACCTATGGCTACACCTTC.

This clonotype was observed at least ten times. The chain carries TRBV6-5 and TRBJ2-7; 7 bases match TRBD1. The CDR3 sequence is 14 residues long. Losses at the gene ends were 2 bases for V and 0 bases for J; bases not matched to a gene: 1. From germline, CDR1 is MNHEY and CDR2 SVGAGI. Here the CDR3 reads CASSYRDSSYEQYF. Here the CDR3 DNA reads TGTGCCAGCAGTTACAGGGACAGCTCCTACGAGCAGTACTTC.

V gene TRBV7-6 combines with J gene TRBJ2-1; 9 positions match TRBD2. Trimming at V came to 4 bases and at J to 7 bases, leaving 11 bases not matched to a gene. The CDR3 is 16 residues long. Germline-derived CDR1 and CDR2 are SGHVS and FNYEAQ. The CDR3 bases are TGTGCCAGCAGCTCCATAGCGGGAGACCGGTGGAATGAGCAGTTCTTC. Translated: CASSSIAGDRWNEQFF.

The chain has TRBV6-5 and TRBJ1-1; D uncertain. The CDR3 runs to 16 residues. V was clipped by 0 bases and J by 0 bases, with 11 bases between them. In germline, CDR1 is MNHEY, CDR2 SVGAGI. The CDR3 here is CASSYSFQPMNTEAFF. Here the CDR3 DNA reads TGTGCCAGCAGTTACTCGTTCCAGCCCATGAACACTGAAGCTTTCTTT.

This clonotype was found a few times. The chain employs TRBV27 and TRBJ2-2, with 9 bases that match TRBD2. There are 19 residues in the CDR3. V was clipped by 0 bases and J by 0 bases; unmatched bases: 8. From germline, CDR1 is MNHEY and CDR2 SMNVEV (reference sequence). CDR3 sequence: CASSLSFSAGGPNTGELFF. The DNA of the CDR3 is TGTGCCAGCAGTTTATCTTTTTCAGCGGGAGGACCGAACACCGGGGAGCTGTTTTTT.

This clonotype has more than one count but fewer than ten. The chain uses TRBV12-3 or TRBV12-4 and TRBJ2-5; 7 bases map to TRBD1. The CDR3 runs 15 residues. The V segment lost 5 bases and the J segment 5 bases; nucleotides outside the gene matches: 11. The CDR3 spells CASSPRQGSGETQYF. The CDR3 region has the DNA TGTGCCAGCAGTCCGCGACAGGGATCAGGCGAGACCCAGTACTTC.

V gene TRBV5-1 combines with J gene TRBJ1-6; D gene uncertain. Germline V gene lookup returns CDR1 SGHRS and CDR2 YFSETQ. The V end was cut by 0 bases, the J end by 10 bases, with 11 bases between. The CDR3 contains 14 residues. The CDR3 sequence: CASSLAGRGSPLHF. In nucleotides, the CDR3 is TGCGCCAGCAGCTTGGCTGGGCGTGGATCACCCCTCCACTTT.